The clone carrying this T cell receptor beta chain was counted only a few times. What it recognizes is unknown. The V end lost 3 bases, the J end lost 1 base, and 10 bases lay between the germline ends. The CDR3 is 14 amino acids. Germline loops: CDR1 SGHKS, CDR2 YYEKEE (reference sequence). This sample is drawn from a study of T-cell memory formation after mild COVID-19. Overall study context: TCR clusters largely stayed donor specific.

Points from the study as a whole: Among CD4+ contracting clones, most were CM and EM, and CD8+ ones EMRA. The appearance of some responding clones in pre-infection memory suggested that cross-reactive memory joined. CD4/CD8 balance characterized clones contracting day 15 to 85, and CD4+ skew characterized later expanders.

TCRdb processed the 5' RACE reads anew with MiXCR; each CDR3 protein has one entry. The table includes over 150,000 distinct CDR3 sequences, about a fifth detected once. The TCR sequence derives from an adult woman who had mild COVID-19 (a few samples of this study predate the infection). Cell type and time point are not known. The chain has TRBV5-5 and TRBJ1-1; D call uncertain. The sequenced material came from PBMCs or a T cell subset sorted from them (not recorded which). The CDR3 nucleotides are TGTGCCAGCAGCTCAACCCCAGGGAACACTGAAGCTTTCTTT. Residues: CASSSTPGNTEAFF.